This T cell receptor (beta chain) was profiled in a study of regulatory T cells in long-lasting Graves disease. HTBI primers from iRepertoire and Arm-PCR of CDR3 regions yielded the TCR beta libraries. TCRdb called the multiplex PCR reads again in MiXCR, with one record for every CDR3 protein. The repertoire holds hundreds of thousands of distinct CDR3 sequences, more than 10% seen once, with roughly 9.3% in the top ten. Time point given: newly diagnosed GD, antithyroid drugs for less than 3 months. PBMC-extracted RNA yielded the TCR library. The germline CDR1 and CDR2 sequences are SGHKS and YYEKEE (reference sequence). Trimming took 1 base from V and 6 from J, leaving 11 bases between them. The CDR3 length is 14 residues. Separately, the same data were catalogued under a study of T cells in Graves' hyperthyroidism and ophthalmopathy.

The specimen comprised peripheral blood mononuclear cells (PBMCs), sampled at new diagnosis, from a patient treated with antithyroid drugs. This clonotype was sampled from a woman aged 30 to 39 with Graves disease. The chain couples TRBV5-5 to TRBJ1-5; D is possibly TRBD1 (5 bases). The CDR3 coding sequence is TGTGCCAGCAGCTTGTCGGCAGGGATTCAGCCCCAGCATTTT. It yields the protein CASSLSAGIQPQHF. The whole variable domain, remainder taken from reference TRBV5-5 and TRBJ1-5, is DAGVTQSPTHLIKTRGQQVTLRCSPISGHKSVSWYQQVLGQGPQFIFQYYEKEERGRGNFPDRFSARQFPNYSSELNVNALLLGDSALYLCASSLSAGIQPQHFGDGTRLSIL.